Below are 21 T cell receptor beta chains sequenced from a single sample in a study of vaccination and CD4 T cells after COVID-19. Treatment: roughly 11-day PBMC culture with coronavirus spike peptide pools or control peptides (ViraFEST assay). Those CD4+ T cells from the unexposed donor predate the COVID-19 pandemic (2011-2018). These TCRs are of unknown antigen specificity. With the Oncomine TCR Beta short-read assay, DNA from cultured CD4+ T cells was sequenced. The template was genomic DNA from cultured CD4+ T cells. From the PCR reads, TCRdb called clonotypes with MiXCR, one entry per CDR3 protein. Of 7,500 to 10,000 distinct CDR3 sequences listed, about 35% are singletons. Source material: CD4+ T cells from blood, cultured in vitro. These receptors came from a human donor in good health.

This sequence joins TRBV4-3 and TRBJ1-1, with D perhaps TRBD1 (6 bases). Germline V gene sequence: CDR1 LGHNA, CDR2 YSLEER. The CDR3 totals 14 residues. V lost 4 bases and J 6 bases, leaving 15 bases between the germline ends. For the CDR3, the DNA is TGCGCCAGCAGCCCTACGGTGGGGGGGCCTGAAGCTTTCTTT. This encodes CASSPTVGGPEAFF.

This sequence joins TRBV7-3 and TRBJ2-1, with 7 bases that match TRBD2. Germline V gene lookup returns CDR1 SGHTA and CDR2 FQGTGA. The CDR3 loop spans 17 amino acids. Trimming took 0 bases from V and 5 from J; bases not matched to a gene: 10. CDR3 nucleotide sequence: TGTGCCAGCAGCTTAACGTTGGGAGGGGACGCCAACAATGAGCAGTTCTTC. Translating it yields CASSLTLGGDANNEQFF.

The chain is built from TRBV14 and TRBJ2-7, with 8 positions matching TRBD2. This CDR3 has 16 residues. Looked up from germline, CDR1 is SGHDN and CDR2 is FVKESK. V was clipped by 2 bases and J by 1 base; unmatched bases: 7. The DNA of the CDR3 is TGTGCCAGCAGCCAAATTATGACGGGAGGGTCCTACGAGCAGTACTTC. This sequence encodes CASSQIMTGGSYEQYF.

The chain has TRBV6-2 or TRBV6-3 and TRBJ1-5; 8 nucleotides agree with TRBD1. J was trimmed by 3 bases and V by 5 bases; bases with no gene match: 12. Germline V gives CDR1 MNHEY, CDR2 SVGEGT. CDR3 size: 17 residues. CDR3 nucleotides: TGTGCCAGCAGTCTGGCCGGGACAGGAGCTAACAATCAGCCCCAGCATTTT. Translated, it gives CASSLAGTGANNQPQHF.

The sample holds a few counts of this clonotype. This rearrangement joins TRBV20-1 to TRBJ2-4; possible D gene TRBD1, 6 bases. The CDR3 spans 14 residues. V was trimmed by 5 bases and J by 7 bases, leaving 18 bases between them. Germline V gene lookup returns CDR1 DFQATT and CDR2 SNEGSKA (reference sequence). The CDR3 DNA is TGCAGTGCTCCTCCCCCAGGGGTTGGCAACATTCAGTACTTC. Its translation: CSAPPPGVGNIQYF.

The table lists this clonotype with a count of one. The chain uses TRBV29-1 and TRBJ2-2; the D gene is possibly TRBD2 (5 bases). Between the trimmed V and J ends, which lost 1 base and 4 bases, there was a span of 19 bases. CDR3 length: 17 amino acids. Per the germline V gene, CDR1 is SQVTM and CDR2 is ANQGSEA. The CDR3 DNA is TGCAGCGTTGAAGGAGGGCTAGCTAGGCGGTCCACCGGGGAGCTGTTTTTT. Its translation: CSVEGGLARRSTGELFF.

This clonotype was found a few times. The chain recombines TRBV11-2 with TRBJ2-1, with TRBD1 identical over 7 bases. Germline CDR1 SGHAT, CDR2 FQNNGV. The CDR3 consists of 15 residues. The junction had 9 bases not matched to a gene; V was cut back by 5 bases and J by 5 bases. The DNA for the CDR3 is TGTGCCAGCAGCGACAGGGAAGGTTTGGACAATGAGCAGTTCTTC. Encoded protein: CASSDREGLDNEQFF.

This clonotype showed up just a few times. The V gene is TRBV7-2, the J gene TRBJ1-1; 9 bases match TRBD1. The junction had 9 bases not matched to a gene; V was cut back by 3 bases and J by 1 base. Germline values: CDR1 SGHTA, CDR2 FQGNSA. The CDR3 extends over 17 amino acids. The CDR3 is CASSFSPPGQGNTEAFF. The CDR3 nucleotides read TGTGCCAGCAGCTTTTCTCCCCCGGGACAGGGGAACACTGAAGCTTTCTTT. The whole variable domain, filled in from reference TRBV7-2 and TRBJ1-1, reads GAGVSQSPSNKVTEKGKDVELRCDPISGHTALYWYRQSLGQGLEFLIYFQGNSAPDKSGLPSDRFSAERTGGSVSTLTIQRTQQEDSAVYLCASSFSPPGQGNTEAFFGQGTRLTVV.

This chain links TRBV10-3 with TRBJ1-1; maybe TRBD1 (5 bases). CDR1 is ENHRY, CDR2 SYGVKD, per germline. V lost 0 bases, J lost 6 bases, and 14 bases lay in between. The CDR3 totals 15 residues. The CDR3 sequence: CAISESYGGRAEAFF. For the CDR3, the DNA is TGTGCCATCAGTGAGTCGTATGGGGGGAGGGCTGAAGCTTTCTTT.

This clonotype was seen a handful of times. This chain uses TRBV7-3 with TRBJ2-1, with 11 bases lining up with TRBD2. Unmatched junction bases numbered 10, after V lost 5 bases and J lost 7 bases. This CDR3 contains 16 residues. Germline lookup yields CDR1 SGHTA and CDR2 FQGTGA. The CDR3 spells CASSAPGLAAENEQFF. In DNA form, the CDR3 reads TGTGCCAGCAGCGCGCCGGGACTAGCGGCCGAAAATGAGCAGTTCTTC.

The chain joins TRBV4-2 to TRBJ2-3; possible D gene TRBD1, 5 bases. Trimming shortened V by 0 bases and J by 0 bases, and 13 bases separated the two germline ends. Germline loops: CDR1 LGHNA, CDR2 YNFKEQ. This CDR3 spans 17 amino acids. The DNA of the CDR3 is TGTGCCAGCAGCCAAGAAGGGGCCGACTCTAGCACAGATACGCAGTATTTT. Translating it yields CASSQEGADSSTDTQYF.

The CDR3 nucleotides read TGTGCCAGCAGTCAAGGACAGCCGTATAGCAATCAGCCCCAGCATTTT. Its translation is CASSQGQPYSNQPQHF. This chain uses TRBV6-1 with TRBJ1-5; TRBD1 is a possible D gene (6 bases). The V gene lost 5 bases and the J gene lost 0 bases, with 14 bases spanning the gap. The CDR3 sequence is 16 residues long. Per the germline V gene, CDR1 is MNHNS and CDR2 is SASEGT.

This sequence joins TRBV7-9 and TRBJ1-3, with a possible D match to TRBD1 (6 bases). The ends were cut back, 5 bases at V and 2 bases at J, with 16 bases in the middle. This CDR3 comprises 16 residues. CDR1 and CDR2 from the germline V gene are SEHNR and FQNEAQ (reference sequence). The CDR3 bases are TGTGCCAGCAGCAGGGGGGGAGGGAAAGCTGGAAACACCATATATTTT. Translating it yields CASSRGGGKAGNTIYF.

The sample holds a few counts of this clonotype. V usage is TRBV6-1 and J usage is TRBJ2-7; D gene uncertain. CDR1 is MNHNS and CDR2 is SASEGT in the germline V gene. This CDR3 is built from 15 residues. V was pared by 5 bases and J by 3 bases, with 17 bases between. CDR3 region: CASSQKSNSHYEQYF. The CDR3 region has the DNA TGTGCCAGCAGTCAAAAAAGTAATTCACACTACGAGCAGTACTTC.

This clonotype was seen a handful of times. This chain connects TRBV6-4 to TRBJ2-6, with D perhaps TRBD1 (6 bases). V gave up 0 bases and J gave up 1 base, with 7 bases separating them. This CDR3 has 16 amino acids. Germline V gene sequence: CDR1 MRHNA, CDR2 SNTAGT. The CDR3 sequence is CASSDSTGSGANVLTF. CDR3 DNA sequence: TGTGCCAGCAGTGACTCGACAGGTTCTGGGGCCAACGTCCTGACTTTC.

The chain links TRBV6-2 or TRBV6-3 to TRBJ2-1, with D unclear. Trimming removed 2 bases at V and 2 bases at J, with 10 bases between. The CDR3 is 15 residues long. The V gene's germline CDR1 is MNHEY and CDR2 SVGEGT. The CDR3 coding sequence is TGTGCCAGCAGTTACAGTCAGGCCCCCTACAATGAGCAGTTCTTC. Translated: CASSYSQAPYNEQFF.

The chain recombines TRBV29-1 with TRBJ1-1; D perhaps matches TRBD1 (5 bases). Germline V gene sequence: CDR1 SQVTM, CDR2 ANQGSEA. The V gene lost 8 bases and the J gene lost 1 base, with 14 bases spanning the gap. The CDR3 has 13 residues. CDR3 residues: CSSAEGTNTEAFF. CDR3 in DNA: TGCAGCTCAGCGGAGGGGACGAACACTGAAGCTTTCTTT. The full variable domain, its missing parts supplied by reference TRBV29-1 and TRBJ1-1, is SAVISQKPSRDICQRGTSLTIQCQVDSQVTMMFWYRQQPGQSLTLIATANQGSEATYESGFVIDKFPISRPNLTFSTLTVSNMSPEDSSIYLCSSAEGTNTEAFFGQGTRLTVV.

The sample holds a few counts of this clonotype. This sequence joins TRBV20-1 and TRBJ1-2, with TRBD1 matching over 9 bases. The V and J ends lost 7 bases and 8 bases, in that order; junction bases with no gene match: 11. Germline lookup yields CDR1 DFQATT and CDR2 SNEGSKA (reference sequence). The CDR3 is made up of 13 amino acids. CDR3 amino acids: CSVQDRGKEGYTF. The CDR3 coding sequence is TGCAGTGTCCAGGACAGGGGAAAGGAAGGCTACACCTTC.

The chain carries TRBV30 and TRBJ2-7; TRBD2 matches at 7 bases. The CDR3 sequence is 12 residues long. J gave up 5 bases and V 3 bases, and 4 bases lay outside the gene matches. Per germline, CDR1 GTSNPN and CDR2 SVGIG (reference sequence). Here the CDR3 reads CAWSGGGNEQYF. CDR3 nucleotide sequence: TGTGCCTGGAGCGGGGGAGGGAACGAGCAGTACTTC. Complete variable domain (other parts from reference TRBV30 and TRBJ2-7): SQTIHQWPATLVQPVGSPLSLECTVEGTSNPNLYWYRQAAGRGLQLLFYSVGIGQISSEVPQNLSASRPQDRQFILSSKKLLLSDSGFYLCAWSGGGNEQYFGPGTRLTVT.

The genes are TRBV6-2 or TRBV6-3 and TRBJ1-2; D is unclear. Germline V gene data show CDR1 as MNHEY and CDR2 as SVGEGT. The CDR3 is made up of 14 amino acids. V was pared by 2 bases and J by 4 bases, with 11 bases between. CDR3 nucleotides: TGTGCCAGCAGTTACAGGGAAGGCGGCTATGGCTACACCTTC. It yields the protein CASSYREGGYGYTF.

This chain uses TRBV5-1 with TRBJ2-1, with D possibly TRBD2 on 6 matching bases. CDR3 size: 17 residues. The germline V gene has CDR1 SGHRS and CDR2 YFSETQ. V dropped 3 bases and J dropped 3 bases, with 19 bases sitting between them. The CDR3 reads CASSWRGAGSDYNEQFF. CDR3 bases: TGCGCCAGCAGCTGGCGAGGGGCGGGATCGGACTACAATGAGCAGTTCTTC.